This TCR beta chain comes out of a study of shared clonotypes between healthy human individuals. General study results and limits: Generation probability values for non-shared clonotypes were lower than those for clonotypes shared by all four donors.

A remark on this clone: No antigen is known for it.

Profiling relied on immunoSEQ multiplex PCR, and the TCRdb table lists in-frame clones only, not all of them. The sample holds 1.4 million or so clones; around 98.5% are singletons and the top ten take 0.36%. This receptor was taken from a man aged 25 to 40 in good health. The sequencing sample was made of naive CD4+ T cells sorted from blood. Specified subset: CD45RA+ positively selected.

The CDR3 DNA follows: TGTGCCAGCAGCTTCAAGGTCGCTGGGTGGGATGAGCAGTTCTTC. Protein sequence: CASSFKVAGWDEQFF. The chain employs TRBV7-9 and TRBJ2-1; D not resolved. In germline, CDR1 is SEHNR, CDR2 FQNEAQ (reference sequence). The V and J ends lost 3 bases and 8 bases respectively, with 17 bases between them. The CDR3 runs 15 residues.